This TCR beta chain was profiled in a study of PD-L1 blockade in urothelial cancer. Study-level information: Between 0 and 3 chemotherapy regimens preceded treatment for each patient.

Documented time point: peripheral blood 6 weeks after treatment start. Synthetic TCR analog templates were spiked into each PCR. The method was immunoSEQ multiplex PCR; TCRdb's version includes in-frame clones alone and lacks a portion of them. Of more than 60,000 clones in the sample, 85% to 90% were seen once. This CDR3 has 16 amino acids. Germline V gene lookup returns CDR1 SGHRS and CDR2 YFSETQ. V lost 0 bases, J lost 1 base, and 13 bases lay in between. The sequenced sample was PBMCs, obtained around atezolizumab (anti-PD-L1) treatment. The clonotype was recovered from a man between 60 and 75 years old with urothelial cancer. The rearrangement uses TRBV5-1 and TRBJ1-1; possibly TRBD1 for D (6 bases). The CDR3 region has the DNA TGCGCCAGCAGCTTGGGATCCGGGACACAGAACACTGAAGCTTTCTTT. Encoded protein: CASSLGSGTQNTEAFF.